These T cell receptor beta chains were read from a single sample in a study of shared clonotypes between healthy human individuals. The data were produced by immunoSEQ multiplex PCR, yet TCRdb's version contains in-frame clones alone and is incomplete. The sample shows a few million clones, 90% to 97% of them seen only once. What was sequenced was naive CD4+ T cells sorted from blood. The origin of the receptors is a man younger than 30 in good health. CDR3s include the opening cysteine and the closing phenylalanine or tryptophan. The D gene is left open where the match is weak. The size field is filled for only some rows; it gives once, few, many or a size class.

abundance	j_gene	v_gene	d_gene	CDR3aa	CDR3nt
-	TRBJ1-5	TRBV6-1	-	CASSVSQNQPQHF	TGTGCCAGCAGTGTCTCCCAAAATCAGCCCCAGCATTTT
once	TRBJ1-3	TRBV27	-	CASSQGIGNTIYF	TGTGCCAGCAGCCAGGGGATTGGAAACACCATATATTTT
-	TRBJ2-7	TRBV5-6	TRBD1	CASSLGDRVSSYEQYF	TGTGCCAGCAGCTTGGGGGACAGGGTTTCTTCCTACGAGCAGTACTTC
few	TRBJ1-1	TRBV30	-	CAWRQLPMNTEAFF	TGTGCCTGGAGACAGCTCCCCATGAACACTGAAGCTTTCTTT
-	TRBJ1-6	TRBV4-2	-	CASSQETDSSYNSPLHF	TGTGCCAGCAGCCAAGAGACAGACAGCTCCTATAATTCACCCCTCCACTTT
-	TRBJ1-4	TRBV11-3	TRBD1	CASSSPLGQFEKLFF	TGTGCCAGCAGCTCGCCACTGGGACAGTTCGAAAAACTGTTTTTT
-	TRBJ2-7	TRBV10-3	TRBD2	CAISEGTSGSYEQYF	TGTGCCATCAGCGAAGGGACTAGCGGGAGCTACGAGCAGTACTTC
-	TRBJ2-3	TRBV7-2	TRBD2	CASSLSPGLSTDTQYF	TGTGCCAGCAGCTTGTCCCCGGGACTATCCACAGATACGCAGTATTTT
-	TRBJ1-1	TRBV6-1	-	CASSEFRGNTEAFF	TGTGCCAGCAGTGAATTTCGAGGGAACACTGAAGCTTTCTTT
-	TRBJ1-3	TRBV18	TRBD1	CASSQGQTSGNTIYF	TGTGCCAGCTCACAGGGACAGACCTCTGGAAACACCATATATTTT
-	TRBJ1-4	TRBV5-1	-	CASSLAGATNEKLFF	TGCGCCAGCAGCTTGGCCGGAGCAACTAATGAAAAACTGTTTTTT
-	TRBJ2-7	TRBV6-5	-	CASSPGSRSSYEQYF	TGTGCCAGCAGCCCCGGGAGTAGAAGCTCCTACGAGCAGTACTTC
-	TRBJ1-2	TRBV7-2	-	CASSAGQRPYGYTF	TGTGCCAGCAGCGCGGGACAAAGACCCTATGGCTACACCTTC
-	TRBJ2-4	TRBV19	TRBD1	CASMMTGSKNIQYF	TGTGCCAGTATGATGACAGGGTCAAAAAACATTCAGTACTTC
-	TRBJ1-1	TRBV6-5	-	CASTPAGNTEAFF	TGTGCCAGCACCCCGGCGGGGAACACTGAAGCTTTCTTT
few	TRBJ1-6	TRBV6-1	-	CASRTNSPLHF	TGTGCCAGCAGAACCAATTCACCCCTCCACTTT
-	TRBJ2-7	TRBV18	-	CASSPSTLLTEQYF	TGTGCCAGCTCACCAAGCACCCTGCTCACCGAGCAGTACTTC
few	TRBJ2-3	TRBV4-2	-	CASSGGLRADTQYF	TGTGCCAGCAGCGGGGGGCTAAGGGCAGATACGCAGTATTTT
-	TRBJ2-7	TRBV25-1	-	CASSVTGTYEQYF	TGTGCCAGCAGTGTGACGGGCACCTACGAGCAGTACTTC
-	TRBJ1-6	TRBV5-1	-	CASSLGQATGNSPLHF	TGCGCCAGCAGCTTGGGACAGGCAACGGGTAATTCACCCCTCCACTTT
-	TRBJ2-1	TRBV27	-	CASSLSVYNEQFF	TGTGCCAGCAGTTTAAGCGTCTACAATGAGCAGTTCTTC
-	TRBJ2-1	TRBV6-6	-	CASSYNEQFF	TGTGCCAGCAGCTACAATGAGCAGTTCTTC
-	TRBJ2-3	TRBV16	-	CASSQSRNTDTQYF	TGTGCCAGCAGCCAATCCCGGAACACAGATACGCAGTATTTT
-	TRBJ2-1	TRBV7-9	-	CASSLFGEQFF	TGTGCCAGCAGCTTATTCGGTGAGCAGTTCTTC
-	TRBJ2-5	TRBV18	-	CASSPRLGTQYF	TGTGCCAGCTCACCACGGTTAGGGACCCAGTACTTC
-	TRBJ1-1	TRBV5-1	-	CASSSQGMNTEAFF	TGCGCCAGCAGCTCTCAGGGGATGAACACTGAAGCTTTCTTT
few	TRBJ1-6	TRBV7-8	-	CASSFWQGESPLHF	TGTGCCAGCAGCTTCTGGCAGGGAGAATCACCCCTCCACTTT
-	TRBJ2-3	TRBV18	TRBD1	CASSPPVRTGKDTQYF	TGTGCCAGCTCACCACCGGTGAGGACAGGAAAAGATACGCAGTATTTT
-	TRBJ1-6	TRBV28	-	CASSFKTSLHF	TGTGCCAGCAGTTTTAAGACGTCCCTCCACTTT
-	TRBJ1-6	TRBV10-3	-	CAISESRGLGNSPLHF	TGTGCCATCAGTGAGTCGCGAGGGCTAGGAAATTCACCCCTCCACTTT
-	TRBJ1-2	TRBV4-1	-	CASSQERGVGYTF	TGCGCCAGCAGCCAAGAACGGGGTGTAGGCTACACCTTC
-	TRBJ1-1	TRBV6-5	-	CASSYSMGIEAFF	TGTGCCAGCAGTTACTCTATGGGTATTGAAGCTTTCTTT
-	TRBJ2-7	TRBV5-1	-	CASSLSPGVSYEQYF	TGCGCCAGCAGCTTGTCCCCAGGGGTCTCCTACGAGCAGTACTTC
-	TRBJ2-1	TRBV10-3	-	CAISESASRNYNEQFF	TGTGCCATCAGTGAGTCGGCTAGCAGAAACTACAATGAGCAGTTCTTC
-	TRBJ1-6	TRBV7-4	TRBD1	CASSLGVPGDRDYNSPLHF	TGTGCCAGCAGCTTAGGGGTCCCTGGGGACAGGGACTATAATTCACCCCTCCACTTT
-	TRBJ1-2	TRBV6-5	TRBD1	CASSYAGQGYGYTF	TGTGCCAGCAGTTACGCGGGACAGGGTTATGGCTACACCTTC
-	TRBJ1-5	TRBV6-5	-	CASRTGIQPQHF	TGTGCCAGCAGAACCGGTATTCAGCCCCAGCATTTT
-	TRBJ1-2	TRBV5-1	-	CASSLVAGANYGYTF	TGCGCCAGCAGCTTGGTAGCAGGGGCTAACTATGGCTACACCTTC
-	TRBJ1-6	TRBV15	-	CATSREPTSPLHF	TGTGCCACCAGCAGAGAACCAACCTCACCCCTCCACTTT
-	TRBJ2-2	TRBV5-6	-	CASHSLGNTGELFF	TGTGCCAGCCATAGTCTAGGGAACACCGGGGAGCTGTTTTTT
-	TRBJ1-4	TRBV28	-	CASSLGYPGEKLFF	TGTGCCAGCAGCCTCGGGTACCCGGGAGAAAAACTGTTTTTT
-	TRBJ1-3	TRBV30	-	CAWSSRAPGNTIYF	TGTGCCTGGAGCAGCCGGGCCCCTGGAAACACCATATATTTT
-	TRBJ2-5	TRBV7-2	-	CASSFSLQETQYF	TGTGCCAGCAGCTTCTCACTCCAAGAGACCCAGTACTTC
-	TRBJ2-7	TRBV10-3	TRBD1	CAISEVDRGSPGSYEQYF	TGTGCCATCAGTGAGGTGGACAGGGGGTCCCCCGGCTCCTACGAGCAGTACTTC
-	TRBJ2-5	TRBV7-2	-	CASSHRNSQETQYF	TGTGCCAGCAGTCATAGAAACAGTCAAGAGACCCAGTACTTC
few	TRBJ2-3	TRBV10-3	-	CAIKEGGLTDTQYF	TGTGCCATCAAGGAGGGGGGCCTCACAGATACGCAGTATTTT
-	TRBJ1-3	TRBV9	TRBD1	CASSAMTGTGNTIYF	TGTGCCAGCAGCGCCATGACAGGGACTGGAAACACCATATATTTT
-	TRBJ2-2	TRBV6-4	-	CASSAEGADFGTGELFF	TGTGCCAGCAGTGCGGAGGGGGCGGATTTCGGCACCGGGGAGCTGTTTTTT
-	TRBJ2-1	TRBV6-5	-	CASRPGGEYNEQFF	TGTGCCAGCCGACCCGGAGGGGAATACAATGAGCAGTTCTTC
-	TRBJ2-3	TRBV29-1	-	CSVEGGGDTQYF	TGCAGCGTTGAGGGGGGAGGAGATACGCAGTATTTT
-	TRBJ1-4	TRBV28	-	CASSFVRATNEKLFF	TGTGCCAGCAGTTTTGTTCGGGCAACTAATGAAAAACTGTTTTTT
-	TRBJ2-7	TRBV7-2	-	CASSLAFGPSDEQYF	TGTGCCAGCAGCTTAGCGTTTGGACCGTCCGACGAGCAGTACTTC
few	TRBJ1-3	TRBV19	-	CASQDSSGNTIYF	TGTGCCAGTCAGGACAGCTCTGGAAACACCATATATTTT
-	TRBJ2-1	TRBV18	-	CASSPPGGNEQFF	TGTGCCAGCTCACCACCGGGGGGCAATGAGCAGTTCTTC
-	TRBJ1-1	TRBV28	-	CATLRRDQVTGRYTEAFF	TGTGCCACCCTCCGAAGGGACCAGGTCACAGGAAGGTACACTGAAGCTTTCTTT